A selection of T cell receptor beta chains follows, all from one sample in a study of T cells after yellow fever vaccination. TCRdb re-called the 5' RACE reads through MiXCR, storing one row per CDR3 protein. The table lists about 50,000 distinct CDR3 sequences, approximately 7% of them singletons, with around 28% in the top ten. The source was CD8+ T cells sorted from PBMCs, collected more than 14 days after the first yellow fever vaccination. These receptors all come from a man aged 18 to 35 who received the YFV17D yellow fever vaccine. Both conserved end residues are part of each CDR3. A D gene is named only where the DNA matches it firmly. Where a row states a size, it is once, few, many or the class of an expanded clone; other rows omit it.

j_call	d_call	v_call	clone_size	cdr3_nt	cdr3_aa
TRBJ1-4	NA	TRBV29-1	few	TGCAGCGTTCTCCTGCAAACTAATGAAAAACTGTTTTTT	CSVLLQTNEKLFF
TRBJ1-4	NA	TRBV28	NA	TGTGCCAGCAGTTTATCGGGGCGAATCGATGAAAAACTGTTTTTT	CASSLSGRIDEKLFF
TRBJ1-5	NA	TRBV19	many	TGTGCCAGTAGTATAACGGGCCGCCAAAGCAATCAGCCCCAGCATTTT	CASSITGRQSNQPQHF
TRBJ1-5	NA	TRBV27	NA	TGTGCCAGCAGTTTATTGGGGGAAAATCAGCCCCAGCATTTT	CASSLLGENQPQHF
TRBJ1-1	NA	TRBV7-6	many	TGTGCCAGCAGCTTAGCGCCCAGCGCGAACACTGAAGCTTTCTTT	CASSLAPSANTEAFF
TRBJ2-7	TRBD1	TRBV12-3/TRBV12-4	many	TGTGCCAGCAGGACAGGGTTGAGCGAGCAGTACTTC	CASRTGLSEQYF
TRBJ1-1	NA	TRBV7-3	many	TGTGCCAGCAGCTTAGGGGGCAGAGACACTGAAGCTTTCTTT	CASSLGGRDTEAFF
TRBJ2-1	NA	TRBV5-6	NA	TGTGCCAGCAGCTTGTGGGTCCCCCTGGGGCGGAATGAGCAGTTCTTC	CASSLWVPLGRNEQFF
TRBJ1-2	NA	TRBV20-1	many	TGCAGTGCTAGAGATCGGGACACCTCTAACTATGGCTACACCTTC	CSARDRDTSNYGYTF
TRBJ1-4	NA	TRBV7-9	many	TGTGCCAGCAGCTTCTTCCGAGACAGTAATGAAAAACTGTTTTTT	CASSFFRDSNEKLFF
TRBJ2-1	TRBD1	TRBV6-1	NA	TGTGCCAGCAGTGAGGGACAGTCGGGGACCTACAATGAGCAGTTCTTC	CASSEGQSGTYNEQFF
TRBJ2-1	NA	TRBV4-1	many	TGCGCCAGCAGCAGGGCAGGGCGGGATGAGCAGTTCTTC	CASSRAGRDEQFF
TRBJ1-5	NA	TRBV28	many	TGTGCCAGCAGGGAGGGGGGTCAGCCCCAGCATTTT	CASREGGQPQHF
TRBJ1-2	NA	TRBV4-1	NA	TGCGCCAGCAGCCAAGAGGCGGCGAACTATGGCTACACCTTC	CASSQEAANYGYTF
TRBJ1-2	NA	TRBV6-5	many	TGTGCCAGCAGTTACGGAGGCAGAAGCGGCTACACCTTC	CASSYGGRSGYTF
TRBJ2-7	NA	TRBV6-5	few	TGTGCCAGCAGTCCCTCGGCTGGATACGAGCAGTACTTC	CASSPSAGYEQYF
TRBJ2-6	TRBD2	TRBV29-1	few	TGCAGCGCTTGGGGGGTCGGGGGGGCGGACTCTGGGGCCAACGTCCTGACTTTC	CSAWGVGGADSGANVLTF
TRBJ1-3	NA	TRBV5-5	many	TGTGCCAGCAGCTTGGTCGACCTAAACACCATATATTTT	CASSLVDLNTIYF
TRBJ2-1	TRBD2	TRBV4-1	few	TGCGCCAGCAGCCAAGAACCAGAGGAGACTAGCGGGGGGTGGTATGAGCAGTTCTTC	CASSQEPEETSGGWYEQFF